One sample yielded the 30 T cell receptor beta chains listed below, sequenced in a study of beta chain features in type 1 diabetes. These TCRs are of unknown antigen specificity. Isolated RNA was reverse transcribed in full, so expressed TCRB transcripts were sequenced. The table came from immunoSEQ multiplex PCR; TCRdb's copy has only in-frame clones and leaves some out. The repertoire holds 550,000 to 850,000 clones, with around an eighth as singletons. Findings and caveats of the study: Moderate yet significant TCRB CDR3 shortening was seen in Type 1 diabetes patients in all four CD4+ subsets.

The source material was naive CD4+ T cells from blood. The receptors were gathered from a man younger than 30 with type 1 diabetes.

This chain joins TRBV20-1 and TRBJ2-7, with D perhaps TRBD1 or TRBD2 (5 bases each). The CDR3 loop spans 11 amino acids. Trimming removed 0 bases at V and 7 bases at J, with 7 bases between. Germline V lookup: CDR1 DFQATT, CDR2 SNEGSKA (reference sequence). Written as DNA, the CDR3 is TGCAGTGCTAGAGATTGGGGGGAGCAGTACTTC. Its translation is CSARDWGEQYF.

There are a few counts of this clone. The rearrangement uses TRBV5-4 and TRBJ1-1; the D is unclear. This CDR3 spans 13 amino acids. Germline CDR1 is SGHNT and CDR2 is YYREEE (reference sequence). V was pared by 4 bases and J by 1 base, with 8 bases between. The CDR3 is CASSLSPNTEAFF. The CDR3 nucleotides are TGTGCCAGCAGCCTCTCACCGAACACTGAAGCTTTCTTT.

Only a few counts were recorded for this clone. The chain carries TRBV30 and TRBJ2-2; D possibly corresponds to TRBD1 (5 bases). Looked up from germline, CDR1 is GTSNPN and CDR2 is SVGIG (reference sequence). The CDR3 is made up of 14 amino acids. V lost 5 bases and J 2 bases, leaving 12 bases between the germline ends. CDR3 sequence reads: CAWEVGQNTGELFF. DNA of the CDR3: TGTGCCTGGGAGGTCGGACAAAACACCGGGGAGCTGTTTTTT.

This clone came up a few times. Other DNA sequences in the same sample also yield this CDR3. The chain recombines TRBV29-1 with TRBJ1-1, with D unresolved. The V end was cut by 7 bases, the J end by 2 bases, with 8 bases between. The CDR3 length is 11 residues. CDR1 is SQVTM, CDR2 ANQGSEA, per germline. The CDR3 protein is CSAGVNTEAFF. CDR3 nucleotides: TGCAGCGCTGGGGTAAACACTGAAGCTTTCTTT. Using reference TRBV29-1 and TRBJ1-1 for the parts outside the CDR3, the full variable domain is SAVISQKPSRDICQRGTSLTIQCQVDSQVTMMFWYRQQPGQSLTLIATANQGSEATYESGFVIDKFPISRPNLTFSTLTVSNMSPEDSSIYLCSAGVNTEAFFGQGTRLTVV.

This clone was observed a few times. The chain carries TRBV11-2 and TRBJ1-1, with D uncertain. The CDR3 runs 13 residues. The germline V gene encodes CDR1 SGHAT and CDR2 FQNNGV. V gave up 3 bases and J gave up 7 bases, with 12 bases separating them. The CDR3: CASSFGRHSEAFF. The CDR3 nucleotides are TGTGCCAGCAGCTTCGGGAGGCACAGTGAAGCTTTCTTT.

A few counts support this clone. This chain links TRBV6-5 with TRBJ1-5; 7 bases match TRBD1. V was pared by 5 bases and J by 6 bases, with 4 bases of the junction left unmatched. The CDR3 runs to 13 residues. CDR1 and CDR2 (germline): MNHEY, SVGAGI. The CDR3 nucleotides read TGTGCCAGCAGTAGTCAGGGGGGTCAGCCCCAGCATTTT. Translation gives CASSSQGGQPQHF.

In its sample, this clone was seen a few times. The CDR3 sequence: CAISESKSLQVRLETQYF. The CDR3 bases are TGTGCCATCAGTGAGTCTAAGTCTCTACAGGTCCGGTTGGAGACCCAGTACTTC. The genes are TRBV10-3 and TRBJ2-5, with D tentatively TRBD1 (5 bases). The CDR3 sequence is 18 residues long. Germline V gene lookup returns CDR1 ENHRY and CDR2 SYGVKD. V lost 0 bases to trimming and J lost 5 bases, with 22 bases between them.

The table lists this clone with a few counts. The chain employs TRBV28 and TRBJ2-4; either TRBD1 or TRBD2 may fit D (5 bases each). The germline gives CDR1 MDHEN, CDR2 SYDVKM. The CDR3 loop spans 14 amino acids. V lost 4 bases and J lost 5, with 12 bases in between. CDR3 DNA sequence: TGTGCCAGCAGTTCGACGGGGCAGGAAAACATTCAGTACTTC. As protein: CASSSTGQENIQYF.

This clone appeared a few times. The J gene is TRBJ1-1, the V gene TRBV7-9, with D perhaps TRBD1 (5 bases). Trimming shortened V by 5 bases and J by 5 bases, and 18 bases separated the two germline ends. The length of the CDR3 is 15 residues. Germline V gene data show CDR1 as SEHNR and CDR2 as FQNEAQ (reference sequence). CDR3 residues: CASSPSWRGDTEAFF. Written as DNA, the CDR3 is TGTGCCAGCAGCCCATCGTGGAGGGGTGATACTGAAGCTTTCTTT. The full variable domain, completed using reference TRBV7-9 and TRBJ1-1, is DTGVSQNPRHKITKRGQNVTFRCDPISEHNRLYWYRQTLGQGPEFLTYFQNEAQLEKSRLLSDRFSAERPKGSFSTLEIQRTEQGDSAMYLCASSPSWRGDTEAFFGQGTRLTVV.

A word on this clone: In the same sample, other DNA sequences code for this CDR3. The V call is TRBV5-1, the J call TRBJ2-7; 7 bases fit TRBD1. J was trimmed by 2 bases and V by 4 bases; bases with no gene match: 3. The CDR3 has 13 amino acids. Germline V CDR1 and CDR2: SGHRS, YFSETQ. The CDR3 loop is CASSPGTAYEQYF. The DNA of the CDR3 is TGCGCCAGCAGCCCGGGGACAGCCTACGAGCAGTACTTC.

This chain joins TRBV15 and TRBJ2-3; 10 nucleotides agree with TRBD1. In germline, CDR1 is LNHNV, CDR2 YYDKDF (reference sequence). This CDR3 region has 15 residues. Trimming cost V 6 bases and J 0 bases; bases outside gene matches: 3. CDR3: CATSPGQGSTDTQYF. In nucleotides, the CDR3 is TGTGCCACCAGTCCGGGACAGGGGAGCACAGATACGCAGTATTTT.

The V call is TRBV7-9, the J call TRBJ1-2, with D uncertain. The CDR3 runs 12 residues. The V gene lost 11 bases and the J gene lost 3 bases, with 13 bases spanning the gap. Germline V gene sequence: CDR1 SEHNR, CDR2 FQNEAQ (reference sequence). Here the CDR3 reads CAAQEGYYGYTF. The CDR3 DNA follows: TGTGCCGCCCAGGAGGGCTACTATGGCTACACCTTC.

This clone was counted only a few times. CDR3 nucleotides: TGTGCCAGTTCTTTGGCAGGGATGAGCACTGAAGCTTTCTTT. It translates to CASSLAGMSTEAFF. The chain links TRBV19 to TRBJ1-1; D is possibly TRBD1 (5 bases). The V and J ends lost 8 bases and 4 bases respectively, with 17 bases between them. The germline V gene has CDR1 LNHDA and CDR2 SQIVND (reference sequence). The CDR3 length is 14 residues.

This clone turned up a few times. The V call is TRBV9, the J call TRBJ1-5; D ambiguous. V lost 4 bases, J lost 9 bases, and 14 bases lay in between. The germline V gene encodes CDR1 SGDLS and CDR2 YYNGEE. This CDR3 is 13 amino acids long. The CDR3 nucleotides are TGTGCCAGCAGCCAGAGGGCAGATCGGCCCCAGCATTTT. Protein: CASSQRADRPQHF. Full variable domain (rest looked up from reference TRBV9 and TRBJ1-5): DSGVTQTPKHLITATGQRVTLRCSPRSGDLSVYWYQQSLDQGLQFLIQYYNGEERAKGNILERFSAQQFPDLHSELNLSSLELGDSALYFCASSQRADRPQHFGDGTRLSIL.

This rearrangement joins TRBV18 to TRBJ2-2; 7 positions match TRBD2. Per germline, CDR1 KGHSH and CDR2 LQKENI. The CDR3 runs 14 residues. After removal of 3 bases from V and 5 bases from J, the junction contained 3 bases not matched to a gene. The CDR3 reads CASSPERGTGELFF. The CDR3 region has the DNA TGTGCCAGCTCACCGGAGCGGGGTACCGGGGAGCTGTTTTTT.

V and J are TRBV5-1 and TRBJ1-1, with 10 bases identical to TRBD1. After removal of 4 bases from V and 2 bases from J, the junction contained 2 bases not matched to a gene. Germline assignment: CDR1 SGHRS and CDR2 YFSETQ. CDR3 size: 14 residues. The CDR3 nucleotides are TGCGCCAGCAGCCGGGACAGGGGAAACACTGAAGCTTTCTTT. As protein: CASSRDRGNTEAFF.

This clone was seen only a few times. CDR3 nucleotide sequence: TGTGCCTGGAGTGAAACAGGGAATGAAAAACTGTTTTTT. It is translated as CAWSETGNEKLFF. V is TRBV30 and J is TRBJ1-4; tentative D call: TRBD1 (6 bases). The germline V and J ends were trimmed by 1 base and 5 bases, with 8 bases remaining between them. The CDR3 has 13 amino acids. Germline V gene lookup returns CDR1 GTSNPN and CDR2 SVGIG (reference sequence).

This clone has just a few counts. V usage is TRBV30 and J usage is TRBJ1-1, with D uncertain. This CDR3 is 15 amino acids long. CDR1 is GTSNPN and CDR2 is SVGIG in the germline V gene (reference sequence). Trimming took 3 bases from V and 1 from J, leaving 15 bases between them. In DNA form, the CDR3 reads TGTGCCTGGAGCATTTCGGGCAACAAGAACACTGAAGCTTTCTTT. It translates to CAWSISGNKNTEAFF.

V is TRBV9 and J is TRBJ2-1, with TRBD1 matching over 8 bases. Trimming took 0 bases from V and 11 from J; bases not matched to a gene: 7. CDR1 is SGDLS and CDR2 is YYNGEE in the germline V gene. This CDR3 spans 14 amino acids. The CDR3 region has the DNA TGTGCCAGCAGCGTAGCTACGACAGGGGACAAGCAGTTCTTC. Protein product: CASSVATTGDKQFF.

A note on this clone: The sample holds other DNA sequences that translate to the same CDR3. The DNA for the CDR3 is TGCGCCAGCAGCTTGGCAACTGATCAGCCCCAGCATTTT. Protein sequence: CASSLATDQPQHF. This chain joins TRBV5-1 and TRBJ1-5; D gene unclear. The V and J ends lost 0 bases and 5 bases respectively, with 6 bases between them. The CDR3 runs to 13 residues. Germline V CDR1 and CDR2: SGHRS, YFSETQ.

The J gene is TRBJ1-5, the V gene TRBV18; no clear D gene. Germline V CDR1 and CDR2: KGHSH, LQKENI. Trimming cost V 1 base and J 5 bases, with 6 bases left between them. The CDR3 contains 13 residues. CDR3 protein: CASSPQADQPQHF. DNA for the CDR3: TGTGCCAGCTCACCACAGGCCGATCAGCCCCAGCATTTT.

CDR3 in amino acids: CAWNAMNTIYF. The CDR3 DNA sequence: TGTGCCTGGAATGCTATGAACACCATATATTTT. The V gene is TRBV30, the J gene TRBJ1-3; D ambiguous. V lost 4 bases and J lost 7, with 8 bases in between. The CDR3 is made up of 11 amino acids. The V gene's germline CDR1 is GTSNPN and CDR2 SVGIG (reference sequence).

This clone was seen a few times. The chain uses TRBV7-8 and TRBJ1-5, with D perhaps matching TRBD1 (6 bases). The CDR3 is 15 residues long. Germline CDR1 is SGHVS and CDR2 is FQNEAQ. Between the trimmed V and J ends, which lost 4 bases and 5 bases, there was a span of 15 bases. The CDR3 loop reads CASSSERTVYQPQHF. CDR3 bases: TGTGCCAGCAGCTCCGAAAGGACAGTTTATCAGCCCCAGCATTTT. The whole variable domain, filled in from reference TRBV7-8 and TRBJ1-5, reads GAGVSQSPRYKVAKRGQDVALRCDPISGHVSLFWYQQALGQGPEFLTYFQNEAQLDKSGLPSDRFFAERPEGSVSTLKIQRTQQEDSAVYLCASSSERTVYQPQHFGDGTRLSIL.

The chain employs TRBV4-1 and TRBJ2-3, with D maybe TRBD1 (5 bases). Germline V gives CDR1 MGHRA, CDR2 YSYEKL. The CDR3 totals 15 residues. The V end lost 1 base, the J end lost 0 bases, and 8 bases lay between the germline ends. The CDR3 region is CASSQVGASTDTQYF. The DNA of the CDR3 is TGCGCCAGCAGCCAAGTTGGGGCTAGCACAGATACGCAGTATTTT.

The CDR3 sequence: CAWSGGVGNTEAFF. In DNA form, the CDR3 reads TGTGCCTGGAGTGGAGGCGTGGGGAACACTGAAGCTTTCTTT. The chain recombines TRBV30 with TRBJ1-1; D is unresolved. In germline, CDR1 is GTSNPN, CDR2 SVGIG (reference sequence). CDR3 length: 14 amino acids. V was trimmed by 1 base and J by 1 base, leaving 10 bases between them.

This clone has only a few counts. The gene calls are TRBV19 and TRBJ2-1, with TRBD2 matching over 15 bases. CDR1 and CDR2 (germline): LNHDA, SQIVND (reference sequence). This CDR3 is built from 17 residues. Trimming at V came to 5 bases and at J to 4 bases, leaving 6 bases not matched to a gene. This chain's CDR3 is CASSSPGLAGGYNEQFF. CDR3 DNA: TGTGCCAGTAGTTCCCCGGGACTAGCGGGGGGATACAATGAGCAGTTCTTC.

The chain carries TRBV14 and TRBJ2-5; D call uncertain. The CDR3 is made up of 12 amino acids. Germline V gives CDR1 SGHDN, CDR2 FVKESK. Trimming removed 3 bases from V and 5 bases from J, with 7 bases in between. CDR3 DNA: TGTGCCAGCAGCCACTTCAGGGAGACCCAGTACTTC. Amino acid sequence: CASSHFRETQYF.

This clone was seen a handful of times. The V gene is TRBV28, the J gene TRBJ2-7; TRBD1 aligns across 8 bases. The V gene end was trimmed by 4 bases and the J gene end by 6 bases; junction bases not matched to a gene: 2. The length of the CDR3 is 12 residues. Germline loops: CDR1 MDHEN, CDR2 SYDVKM. This CDR3 is CASSSGGGEQYF. CDR3 nucleotides: TGTGCCAGCAGTTCAGGGGGCGGCGAGCAGTACTTC. Using reference TRBV28 and TRBJ2-7 for the parts outside the CDR3, the full variable domain is DVKVTQSSRYLVKRTGEKVFLECVQDMDHENMFWYRQDPGLGLRLIYFSYDVKMKEKGDIPEGYSVSREKKERFSLILESASTNQTSMYLCASSSGGGEQYFGPGTRLTVT.

The V and J genes are TRBV18 and TRBJ1-1; 10 bases are a match to TRBD1. The trim removed 6 bases at V and 11 bases at J, leaving 9 bases unmatched. CDR3 length equals 13 residues. Germline V lookup: CDR1 KGHSH, CDR2 LQKENI. The CDR3: CASSPGGQGSAFF. The CDR3 nucleotides read TGTGCCAGCTCGCCGGGGGGACAGGGGAGTGCTTTCTTT. Variable domain in full (rest from reference TRBV18 and TRBJ1-1): NAGVMQNPRHLVRRRGQEARLRCSPMKGHSHVYWYRQLPEEGLKFMVYLQKENIIDESGMPKERFSAEFPKEGPSILRIQQVVRGDSAAYFCASSPGGQGSAFFGQGTRLTVV.

This clone has more than one count but fewer than ten. The chain joins TRBV20-1 to TRBJ1-4, with D unclear. The CDR3 extends over 11 amino acids. CDR1 is DFQATT, CDR2 SNEGSKA, per germline (reference sequence). With 2 bases removed from V and 8 bases from J, the gap between germline ends came to 6 bases. The CDR3, as DNA: TGCAGTGCTAGACTGGGGGAAAAACTGTTTTTT. Its protein is CSARLGEKLFF.